This passage covers 12 T cell receptor beta chains from one sample sequenced in a study of naive CD8 T cells in extremely preterm neonates. Overall study findings and caveats: Preterm CDR3s were shorter than older groups', with fewer N additions and less trimming.

What these receptors recognize is not known. Clones were read by immunoSEQ multiplex PCR, and TCRdb kept only the in-frame ones, dropping some. Seen here are around 23,000 clones, more than 70% observed once, and the top ten hold 0.7% to 1%. Preterm samples came from extremely preterm deliveries at 23-27 weeks. Material for sequencing was naive CD8+ T cells from cord blood. The source is a boy who was born preterm.

This chain connects TRBV6-1 to TRBJ2-3; 9 bases match TRBD2. CDR3 length: 15 residues. Germline V CDR1 and CDR2: MNHNS, SASEGT. J gave up 1 base and V 1 base, and 0 bases lay outside the gene matches. CDR3 protein: CASSEGTSGTDTQYF. CDR3 coding DNA: TGTGCCAGCAGTGAAGGGACTAGCGGCACAGATACGCAGTATTTT.

In its sample, this clone was seen once. The chain uses TRBV29-1 and TRBJ2-1; 7 positions agree with TRBD2. The length of the CDR3 is 13 residues. The junction had 3 bases not matched to a gene; V was cut back by 4 bases and J by 3 bases. Per germline, CDR1 SQVTM and CDR2 ANQGSEA. The CDR3, as DNA: TGCAGCGTTGGGGGAGGGAGCTACAATGAGCAGTTCTTC. Translating gives CSVGGGSYNEQFF.

The chain recombines TRBV11-2 with TRBJ1-1, with 8 nucleotides matching TRBD1. The CDR3 is made up of 12 amino acids. The trim removed 5 bases at V and 4 bases at J, leaving 0 bases unmatched. CDR1 and CDR2 (germline): SGHAT, FQNNGV. The CDR3 nucleotides read TGTGCCAGCAGCGACAGGGGCACTGAAGCTTTCTTT. Its protein product is CASSDRGTEAFF.

The rearrangement joins TRBV5-5 to TRBJ1-2; D is undetermined. CDR1 is SGHKS and CDR2 is YYEKEE in the germline V gene (reference sequence). The V gene lost 1 base and the J gene lost 4 bases, with 14 bases spanning the gap. This CDR3 spans 15 amino acids. The CDR3 reads CASSLFSTDTYGYTF. CDR3 in DNA: TGTGCCAGCAGCTTGTTCAGCACAGACACCTATGGCTACACCTTC.

Notes on this clone: The sample carries other DNA sequences with the same CDR3. This sequence joins TRBV27 and TRBJ2-5; TRBD2 aligns across 7 bases. The J call could be wrong; TRBJ2-7 is a better fit for the DNA end. Germline CDR1 reads MNHEY; CDR2 reads SMNVEV (reference sequence). The CDR3 runs to 13 residues. CDR3 coding DNA: TGTGCCAGCAGTTTAGGGACTACCTACGAGCAGTACTTC. It translates to CASSLGTTYEQYF.

As concerns this clone: The junction and the germline gene differ at one end; a read error may be behind it. The chain couples TRBV7-9 to TRBJ1-2; 7 bases agree with TRBD1. Germline CDR1 is SEHNR and CDR2 is FQNEAQ (reference sequence). This CDR3 is built from 13 residues. Here the CDR3 reads CTSSFAGGYGYTF. The CDR3 DNA reads as TGTACCAGCAGCTTTGCAGGGGGCTATGGCTACACCTTC.

V gene TRBV27 combines with J gene TRBJ2-1; 11 positions agree with TRBD2. This CDR3 contains 15 residues. Per the germline V gene, CDR1 is MNHEY and CDR2 is SMNVEV (reference sequence). V lost 6 bases and J lost 9; bases outside the gene matches: 10. The CDR3 DNA reads TGTGCCAGCAGATATAGCGGGGGGGCCCTGGGTGAGCAGTTCTTC. It codes for CASRYSGGALGEQFF.

The chain has TRBV30 and TRBJ2-7; the match to TRBD1 covers 11 bases. The trim removed 0 bases at V and 0 bases at J, leaving 1 base unmatched. The CDR3 runs 15 residues. Germline V gives CDR1 GTSNPN, CDR2 SVGIG (reference sequence). The CDR3 region has the DNA TGTGCCTGGAGTGTAGGGACAGGGGGCTCCTACGAGCAGTACTTC. Amino acid sequence: CAWSVGTGGSYEQYF.

The chain is built from TRBV4-1 and TRBJ2-3; D uncertain. The CDR3 totals 13 residues. Germline-derived CDR1 and CDR2 are MGHRA and YSYEKL. Between the trimmed V and J ends, which lost 0 bases and 2 bases, there was a span of 3 bases. In DNA, the CDR3 is TGCGCCAGCAGCCAAGACAACACAGATACGCAGTATTTT. It encodes CASSQDNTDTQYF.

The V call is TRBV19, the J call TRBJ1-4; D is unresolved. Trimming pared 1 base from V and 4 bases from J, leaving 4 bases between. CDR1 is LNHDA and CDR2 is SQIVND in the germline V gene (reference sequence). The CDR3 is 13 amino acids. The CDR3 DNA follows: TGTGCCAGTAGTATAGCGAATAATGAAAAACTGTTTTTT. Protein product: CASSIANNEKLFF.

The chain is built from TRBV7-6 and TRBJ2-2, with no clear D. Trimming cost V 3 bases and J 4 bases, with 6 bases left between them. CDR3 length equals 13 residues. CDR1 is SGHVS and CDR2 is FNYEAQ in the germline V gene. The CDR3 nucleotides are TGTGCCAGCAGCTTCTGGGGCACCGGGGAGCTGTTTTTT. This gives the protein CASSFWGTGELFF.

In the case of this clone: A much larger clone differs from this one at a single base, so this may be a read error. This chain links TRBV5-6 with TRBJ2-2; D gene uncertain. Germline CDR1 reads SGHDT; CDR2 reads YYEEEE. Trimming cost V 3 bases and J 2 bases, with 2 bases left between them. The CDR3 has 12 residues. The DNA for the CDR3 is TGTGCCAGCAGCTACAACACCGGGGAGCTGTTTTTT. Translated: CASSYNTGELFF.